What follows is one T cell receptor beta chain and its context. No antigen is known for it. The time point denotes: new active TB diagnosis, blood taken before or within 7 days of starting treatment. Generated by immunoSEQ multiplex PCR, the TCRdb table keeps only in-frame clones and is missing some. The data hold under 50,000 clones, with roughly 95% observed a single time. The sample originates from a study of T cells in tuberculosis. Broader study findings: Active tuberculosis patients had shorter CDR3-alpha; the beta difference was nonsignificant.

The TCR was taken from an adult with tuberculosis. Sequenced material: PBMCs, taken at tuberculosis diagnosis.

CDR3 coding DNA: TGTGCCAGCAGCTTGGGCCGGGACAGGGCTAACTATGGCTACACCTTC. Translated: CASSLGRDRANYGYTF. V is TRBV7-8 and J is TRBJ1-2; 9 nucleotides line up with TRBD1. The V gene end was trimmed by 3 bases and the J gene end by 0 bases; junction bases not matched to a gene: 5. This CDR3 is 16 amino acids long. Germline V lookup: CDR1 SGHVS, CDR2 FQNEAQ.